This T cell receptor beta chain is from a study of chemoradiotherapy in HPV16-positive cancers. Repertoires were sampled repeatedly during chemoradiotherapy. The CDR3 is 17 amino acids. Germline CDR1 reads SGHTA; CDR2 reads FQGNSA. Trimming took 5 bases from V and 5 from J, leaving 24 bases between them. Points on this clone: Its antigen is still unknown.

Study-level findings and limits: HPV-specific T cells were functionally defined from only a couple of HPV16-positive patients. During treatment, candidate HPV-specific clones and E7-related motifs expanded in tumor.

Assay: immunoSEQ multiplex PCR; the TCRdb copy retains only in-frame clones and omits some. This repertoire shows 9,500 to 15,000 clones, approximately 87% found once; its top ten account for about 2.4%. The source was blood, collected from a patient who underwent chemoradiotherapy. The clonotype was recovered from a human donor with HPV-associated anogenital cancer. The gene calls are TRBV7-2 and TRBJ2-5, with D perhaps TRBD2 (6 bases). CDR3 sequence (DNA): TGTGCCAGCAGCAGACTGGGTCGTGCGGGACCCCTGGAGACCCAGTACTTC. It codes for CASSRLGRAGPLETQYF.